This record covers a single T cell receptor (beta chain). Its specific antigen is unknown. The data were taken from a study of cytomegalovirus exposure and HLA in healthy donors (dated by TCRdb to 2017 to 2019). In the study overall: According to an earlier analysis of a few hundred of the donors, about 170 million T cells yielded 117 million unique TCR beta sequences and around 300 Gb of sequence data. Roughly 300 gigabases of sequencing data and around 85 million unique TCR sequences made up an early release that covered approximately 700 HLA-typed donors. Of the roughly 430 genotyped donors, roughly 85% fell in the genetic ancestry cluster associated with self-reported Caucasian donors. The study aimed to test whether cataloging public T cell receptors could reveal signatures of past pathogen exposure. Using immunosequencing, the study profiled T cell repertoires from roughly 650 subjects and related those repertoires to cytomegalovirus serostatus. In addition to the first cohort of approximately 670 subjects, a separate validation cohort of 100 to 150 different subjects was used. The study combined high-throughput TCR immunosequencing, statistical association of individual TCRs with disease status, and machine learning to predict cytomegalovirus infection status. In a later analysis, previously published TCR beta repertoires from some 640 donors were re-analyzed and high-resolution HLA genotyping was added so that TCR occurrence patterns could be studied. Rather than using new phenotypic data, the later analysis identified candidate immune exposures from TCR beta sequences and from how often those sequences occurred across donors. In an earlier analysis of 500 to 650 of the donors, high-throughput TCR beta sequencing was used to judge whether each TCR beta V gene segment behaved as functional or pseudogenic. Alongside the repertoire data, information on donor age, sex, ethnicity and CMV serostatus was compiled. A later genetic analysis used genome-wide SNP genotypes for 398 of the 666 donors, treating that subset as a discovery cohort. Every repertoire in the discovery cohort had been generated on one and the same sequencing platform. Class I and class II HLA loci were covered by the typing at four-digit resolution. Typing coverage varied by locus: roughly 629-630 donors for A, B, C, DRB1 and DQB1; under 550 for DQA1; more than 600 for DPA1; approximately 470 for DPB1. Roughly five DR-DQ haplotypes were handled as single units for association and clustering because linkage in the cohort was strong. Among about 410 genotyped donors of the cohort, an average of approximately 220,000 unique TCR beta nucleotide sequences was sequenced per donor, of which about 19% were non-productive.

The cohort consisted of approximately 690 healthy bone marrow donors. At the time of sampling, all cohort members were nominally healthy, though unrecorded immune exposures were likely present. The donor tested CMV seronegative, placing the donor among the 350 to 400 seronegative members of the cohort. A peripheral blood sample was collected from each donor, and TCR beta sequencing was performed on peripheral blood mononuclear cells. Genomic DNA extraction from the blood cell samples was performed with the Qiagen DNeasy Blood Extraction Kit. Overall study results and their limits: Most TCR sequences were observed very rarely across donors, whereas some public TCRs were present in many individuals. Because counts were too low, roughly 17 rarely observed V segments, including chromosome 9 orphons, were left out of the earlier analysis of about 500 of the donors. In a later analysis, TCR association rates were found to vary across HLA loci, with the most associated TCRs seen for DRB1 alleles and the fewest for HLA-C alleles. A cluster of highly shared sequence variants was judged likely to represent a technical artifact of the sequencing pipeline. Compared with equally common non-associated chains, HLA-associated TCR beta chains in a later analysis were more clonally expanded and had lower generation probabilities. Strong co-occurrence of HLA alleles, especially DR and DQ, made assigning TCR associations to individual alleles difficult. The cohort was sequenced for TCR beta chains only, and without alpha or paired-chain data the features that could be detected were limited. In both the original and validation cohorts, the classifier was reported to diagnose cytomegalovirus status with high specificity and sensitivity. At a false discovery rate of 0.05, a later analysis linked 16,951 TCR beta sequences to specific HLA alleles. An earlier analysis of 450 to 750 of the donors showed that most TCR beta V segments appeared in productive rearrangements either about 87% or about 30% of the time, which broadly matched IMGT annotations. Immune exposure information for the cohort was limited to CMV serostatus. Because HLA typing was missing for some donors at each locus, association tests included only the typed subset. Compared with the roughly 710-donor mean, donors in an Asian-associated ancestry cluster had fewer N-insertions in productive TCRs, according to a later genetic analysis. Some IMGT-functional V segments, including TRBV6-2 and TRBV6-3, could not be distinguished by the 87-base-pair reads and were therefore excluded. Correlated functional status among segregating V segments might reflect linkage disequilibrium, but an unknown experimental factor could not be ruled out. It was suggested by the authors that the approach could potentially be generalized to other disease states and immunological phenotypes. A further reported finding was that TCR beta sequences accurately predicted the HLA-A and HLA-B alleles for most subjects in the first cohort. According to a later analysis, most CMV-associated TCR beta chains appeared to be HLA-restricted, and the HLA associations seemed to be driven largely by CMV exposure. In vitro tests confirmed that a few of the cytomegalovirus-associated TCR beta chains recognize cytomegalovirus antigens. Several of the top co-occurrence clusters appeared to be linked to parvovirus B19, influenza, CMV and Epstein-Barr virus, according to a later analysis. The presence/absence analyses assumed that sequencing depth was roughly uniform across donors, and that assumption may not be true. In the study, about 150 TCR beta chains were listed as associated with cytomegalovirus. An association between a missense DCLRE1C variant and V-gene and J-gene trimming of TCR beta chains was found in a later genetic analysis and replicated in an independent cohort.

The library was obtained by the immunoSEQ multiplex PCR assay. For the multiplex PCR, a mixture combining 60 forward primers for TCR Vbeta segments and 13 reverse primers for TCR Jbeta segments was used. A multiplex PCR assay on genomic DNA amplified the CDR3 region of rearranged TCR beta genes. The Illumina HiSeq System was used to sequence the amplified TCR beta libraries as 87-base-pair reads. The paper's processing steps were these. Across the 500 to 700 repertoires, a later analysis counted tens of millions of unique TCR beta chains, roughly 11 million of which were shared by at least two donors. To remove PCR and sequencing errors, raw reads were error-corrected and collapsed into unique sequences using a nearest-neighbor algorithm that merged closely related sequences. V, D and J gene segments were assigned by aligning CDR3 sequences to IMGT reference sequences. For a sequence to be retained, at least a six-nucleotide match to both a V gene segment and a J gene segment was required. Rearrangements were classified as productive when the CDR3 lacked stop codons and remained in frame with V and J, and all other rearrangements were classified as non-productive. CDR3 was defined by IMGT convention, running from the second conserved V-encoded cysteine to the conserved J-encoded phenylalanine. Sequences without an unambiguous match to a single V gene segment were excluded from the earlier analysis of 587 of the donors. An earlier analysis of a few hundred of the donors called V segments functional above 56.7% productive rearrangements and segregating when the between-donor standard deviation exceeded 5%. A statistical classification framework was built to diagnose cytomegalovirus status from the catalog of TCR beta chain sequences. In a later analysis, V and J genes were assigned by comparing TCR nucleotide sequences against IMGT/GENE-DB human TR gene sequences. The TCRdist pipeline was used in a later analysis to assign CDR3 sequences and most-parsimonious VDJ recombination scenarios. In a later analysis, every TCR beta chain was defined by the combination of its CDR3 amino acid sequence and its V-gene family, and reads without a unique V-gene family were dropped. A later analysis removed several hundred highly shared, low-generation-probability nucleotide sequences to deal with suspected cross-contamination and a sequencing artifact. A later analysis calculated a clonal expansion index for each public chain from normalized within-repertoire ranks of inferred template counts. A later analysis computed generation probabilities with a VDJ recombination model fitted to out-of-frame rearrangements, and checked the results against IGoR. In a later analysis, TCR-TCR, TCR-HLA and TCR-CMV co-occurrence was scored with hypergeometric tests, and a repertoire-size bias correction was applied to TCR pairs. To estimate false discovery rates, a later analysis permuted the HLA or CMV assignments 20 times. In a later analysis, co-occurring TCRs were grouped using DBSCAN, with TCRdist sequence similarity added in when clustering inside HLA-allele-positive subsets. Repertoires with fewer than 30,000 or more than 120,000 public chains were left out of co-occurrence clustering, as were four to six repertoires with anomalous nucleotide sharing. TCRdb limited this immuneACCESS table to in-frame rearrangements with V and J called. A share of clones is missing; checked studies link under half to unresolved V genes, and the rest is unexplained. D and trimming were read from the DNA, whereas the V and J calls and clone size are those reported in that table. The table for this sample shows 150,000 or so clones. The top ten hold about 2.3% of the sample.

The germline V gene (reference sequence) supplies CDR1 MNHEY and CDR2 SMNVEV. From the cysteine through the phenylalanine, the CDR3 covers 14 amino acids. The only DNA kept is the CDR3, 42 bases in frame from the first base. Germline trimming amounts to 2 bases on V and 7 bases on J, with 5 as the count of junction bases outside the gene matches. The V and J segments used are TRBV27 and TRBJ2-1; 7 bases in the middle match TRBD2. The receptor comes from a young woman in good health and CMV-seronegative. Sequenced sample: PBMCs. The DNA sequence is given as TGTGCCAGCAGTTTAGCGGGAGACCCTAATGAGCAGTTCTTC. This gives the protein CASSLAGDPNEQFF.